Here is one T cell receptor (beta chain) with its context. The antigen it binds to is not known. Nothing much larger sits one base from this clone, and base qualities are not available. The CDR3, cysteine through phenylalanine, is 16 amino acids long. The retained sequence is limited to the CDR3, 48 bases, with the frame set at the first base. A distance of 11 bases separates the germline ends of V and J, which lose 2 bases and 0 bases respectively. Via the germline V gene, CDR1 is MNHEY and CDR2 SVGAGI. The record originates from a study of cytomegalovirus exposure and HLA in healthy donors (dated by TCRdb to about 2017). Regarding the complete study: According to an earlier analysis of several hundred of the donors, about 170 million T cells yielded over 90 million unique TCR beta sequences and 276 Gb of sequence data. The study aimed to test whether cataloging public T cell receptors could reveal signatures of past pathogen exposure. In a later genetic analysis, genome-wide SNP genotypes for about three fifths of the 666 donors were used, and that subset was treated as a discovery cohort. Because of strong linkage in the cohort, roughly five DR-DQ haplotypes were treated as single units for association and clustering. In the later analysis, no new phenotypic data were used to find candidate immune exposures; instead, reliance was placed on TCR beta sequences and their occurrence across donors. Among some 400 genotyped donors of the cohort, an average of around 240,000 unique TCR beta nucleotide sequences were sequenced per donor, about a sixth of them non-productive. Roughly 300 gigabases of sequencing data and 70 million to 100 million unique TCR sequences were included in an early release covering roughly 600 HLA-typed donors. HLA typing included class I and class II loci at four-digit resolution. Using immunosequencing, the study profiled T cell repertoires from about 620 subjects and related those repertoires to cytomegalovirus serostatus. A later analysis re-analyzed previously published TCR beta repertoires from about 730 donors and added high-resolution HLA genotyping to study TCR occurrence patterns. High-throughput TCR immunosequencing, statistical association of individual TCRs with disease status, and machine learning were combined to predict cytomegalovirus infection status. All discovery cohort repertoires had been generated on a single sequencing platform. Of the 300 to 500 genotyped donors, approximately 81% were placed in the genetic ancestry cluster associated with self-reported Caucasian donors. The number of typed donors differed by locus: about 620-640 for A, B, C, DRB1 and DQB1; 522 for DQA1; 606 for DPA1; and about 450 for DPB1. An earlier analysis of several hundred of the donors applied high-throughput TCR beta sequencing to assess whether each TCR beta V gene segment acted as functional or pseudogenic. In addition to the first cohort of roughly 700 subjects, a separate validation cohort of 120 different subjects was used. Donor age, sex, ethnicity and CMV serostatus were collected together with the repertoire data.

The cohort was made up of around 720 healthy bone marrow donors. All cohort members were sampled while nominally healthy, although unrecorded immune exposures were likely present. The donor was CMV seronegative and was included in the group of a few hundred seronegative cohort members. A peripheral blood sample was provided by each donor, and peripheral blood mononuclear cells were used for TCR beta sequencing. Genomic DNA was extracted from the blood cell samples with the Qiagen DNeasy Blood Extraction Kit. Study-wide conclusions, independent of this receptor: Because the 87-base-pair reads could not distinguish some IMGT-functional V segments, including TRBV6-2 and TRBV6-3, those segments were excluded. Some 15 rarely observed V segments, including chromosome 9 orphons, were excluded from the earlier analysis of a few hundred of the donors because counts were too low. HLA typing was unavailable for some donors at each locus, so association tests used only the typed subset. For the cohort, immune exposure information was limited to CMV serostatus. A cluster of highly shared sequence variants was judged likely to be a technical artifact of the sequencing pipeline. According to a later analysis, parvovirus B19, influenza, CMV and Epstein-Barr virus appeared linked to several top co-occurrence clusters. Presence/absence analyses assumed roughly uniform sequencing depth across donors, an assumption that may not hold. Across donors, most TCR sequences were observed very rarely, whereas some public TCRs were present in many individuals. The study gave a list of more than 150 TCR beta chains associated with cytomegalovirus. An earlier analysis of around 600 of the donors showed that most TCR beta V segments appeared in productive rearrangements either about 90% or about 30% of the time, which broadly matched IMGT annotations. According to a later analysis, TCR association rates differed among HLA loci, with DRB1 alleles showing the most associated TCRs and HLA-C alleles showing the fewest. Cytomegalovirus status was reported to be diagnosed by the classifier with high specificity and sensitivity in both the original and validation cohorts. Linkage disequilibrium might explain the correlated functional status among segregating V segments, but an unknown experimental factor could not be excluded. A later analysis found that HLA-associated TCR beta chains were more clonally expanded and had lower generation probabilities than equally common non-associated chains. The cohort was sequenced for TCR beta chains only, and without alpha or paired-chain data the features that could be detected were limited. Compared with the roughly 600-donor mean, donors in an Asian-associated ancestry cluster had fewer N-insertions in productive TCRs, according to a later genetic analysis. The authors suggested that the approach could potentially be generalized to other disease states and immunological phenotypes. In vitro tests confirmed that three of the cytomegalovirus-associated TCR beta chains recognize cytomegalovirus antigens. An association between a missense DCLRE1C variant and V-gene and J-gene trimming of TCR beta chains was found in a later genetic analysis and replicated in an independent cohort. Assigning TCR associations to individual alleles was difficult when HLA alleles, especially DR and DQ, strongly co-occurred. A later analysis associated about 17,000 TCR beta sequences with specific HLA alleles at a false discovery rate of 0.05. According to a later analysis, most CMV-associated TCR beta chains appeared to be HLA-restricted, and the HLA associations seemed to be driven largely by CMV exposure. A further reported finding was that TCR beta sequences accurately predicted the HLA-A and HLA-B alleles for most subjects in the first cohort.

The library came from the immunoSEQ multiplex PCR assay. The multiplex PCR relied on a mix of 60 forward primers for TCR Vbeta segments and 13 reverse primers for TCR Jbeta segments. The CDR3 region of rearranged TCR beta genes was amplified from genomic DNA by a multiplex PCR assay. The Illumina HiSeq System was used to sequence the amplified TCR beta libraries as 87-base-pair reads. The published analysis was carried out like this. A later analysis counted about 80 million unique TCR beta chains across the roughly 700 repertoires, and some 11 million of these chains were shared by at least two donors. To remove PCR and sequencing errors, raw reads were error-corrected and collapsed into unique sequences using a nearest-neighbor algorithm that merged closely related sequences. CDR3 sequences were aligned to IMGT reference sequences to assign V, D and J gene segments. Each retained sequence needed at least a six-nucleotide match to both a V gene segment and a J gene segment. A rearrangement was called productive if the CDR3 had no stop codons and remained in frame with V and J, and every other rearrangement was called non-productive. CDR3 was defined by IMGT convention, running from the second conserved V-encoded cysteine to the conserved J-encoded phenylalanine. The earlier analysis of about 530 of the donors excluded any sequence lacking an unambiguous match to a single V gene segment. In an earlier analysis of approximately 560 of the donors, a V segment was called functional when productive rearrangements were above 56.7%, and segregating when the standard deviation between donors exceeded 5%. A statistical classification framework was developed to diagnose cytomegalovirus status using the catalog of TCR beta chain sequences. In a later analysis, V and J genes were assigned by comparing TCR nucleotide sequences against IMGT/GENE-DB human TR gene sequences. A later analysis assigned CDR3 sequences and most-parsimonious VDJ recombination scenarios with the TCRdist pipeline. In a later analysis, every TCR beta chain was defined by the combination of its CDR3 amino acid sequence and its V-gene family, and reads without a unique V-gene family were dropped. To address suspected cross-contamination and a sequencing artifact, a later analysis removed approximately 590 highly shared, low-generation-probability nucleotide sequences. A later analysis calculated a clonal expansion index for each public chain from normalized within-repertoire ranks of inferred template counts. In a later analysis, generation probabilities were computed with a VDJ recombination model fitted to out-of-frame rearrangements, and the resulting probabilities were checked against IGoR. A later analysis scored TCR-TCR, TCR-HLA and TCR-CMV co-occurrence with hypergeometric tests, applying a repertoire-size bias correction to TCR pairs. In a later analysis, false discovery rates were estimated by permuting HLA or CMV assignments 20 times. In a later analysis, co-occurring TCRs were grouped using DBSCAN, and TCRdist sequence similarity was added for clustering within HLA-allele-positive subsets. Repertoires with fewer than 30,000 or more than 120,000 public chains were left out of co-occurrence clustering, as were four to six repertoires with anomalous nucleotide sharing. TCRdb carries this immuneACCESS record with in-frame sequences only. Its versions omit some clonotypes, under half of them owing to an unresolved V gene in the studies checked, with the rest unexplained. V and J calls and clone size come straight from that table; D and trimming were deduced from the DNA. This sample lists roughly 150,000 clones; about 72% were detected once. The ten largest clones represent about 1.5% of the sample.

The specimen sequenced was PBMCs. This TCR derives from a male donor in good health and CMV-seronegative. The receptor chain draws on TRBV6-5 and TRBJ2-1, with the D gene not clear enough to name. The nucleotide sequence reads as follows: TGTGCCAGCAGTTACGCTGGCGGTAGCTCCTACAATGAGCAGTTCTTC. Its coded protein is CASSYAGGSSYNEQFF.